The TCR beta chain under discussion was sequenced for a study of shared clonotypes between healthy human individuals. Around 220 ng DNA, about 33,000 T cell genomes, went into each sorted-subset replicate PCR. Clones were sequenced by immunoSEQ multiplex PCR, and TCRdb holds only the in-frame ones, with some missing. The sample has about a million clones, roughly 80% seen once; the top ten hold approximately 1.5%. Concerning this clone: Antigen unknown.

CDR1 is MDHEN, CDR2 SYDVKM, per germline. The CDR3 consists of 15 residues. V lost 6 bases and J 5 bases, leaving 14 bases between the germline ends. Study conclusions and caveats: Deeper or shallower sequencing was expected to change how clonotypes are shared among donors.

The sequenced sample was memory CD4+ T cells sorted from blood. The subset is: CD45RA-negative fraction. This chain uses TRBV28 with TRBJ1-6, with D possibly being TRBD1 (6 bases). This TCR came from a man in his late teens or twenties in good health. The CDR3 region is CASREGGRNNSPLHF. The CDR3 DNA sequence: TGTGCCAGCAGAGAGGGGGGGCGGAATAATTCACCCCTCCACTTT. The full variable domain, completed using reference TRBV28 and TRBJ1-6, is DVKVTQSSRYLVKRTGEKVFLECVQDMDHENMFWYRQDPGLGLRLIYFSYDVKMKEKGDIPEGYSVSREKKERFSLILESASTNQTSMYLCASREGGRNNSPLHFGNGTRLTVT.